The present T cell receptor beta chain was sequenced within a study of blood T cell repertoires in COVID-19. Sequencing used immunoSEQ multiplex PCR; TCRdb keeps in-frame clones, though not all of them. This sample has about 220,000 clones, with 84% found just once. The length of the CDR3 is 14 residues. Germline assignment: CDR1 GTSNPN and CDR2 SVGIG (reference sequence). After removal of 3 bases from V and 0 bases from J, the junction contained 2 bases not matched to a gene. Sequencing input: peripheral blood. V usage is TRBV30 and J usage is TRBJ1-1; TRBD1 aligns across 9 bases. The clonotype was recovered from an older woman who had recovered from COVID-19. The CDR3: CAWRGDRVNTEAFF. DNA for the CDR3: TGTGCCTGGAGGGGGGACAGGGTGAACACTGAAGCTTTCTTT.